These 27 T cell receptor beta chains were all obtained from the same sample, sequenced in a study of control samples from healthy donors and cancer patients. Here immunoSEQ multiplex PCR was the method, and the copy in TCRdb shows in-frame clones only, minus some. The data hold more than 110,000 clones, with around 90% observed a single time. Specimen: blood. The receptor source for this set is a man under 40 in good health.

V gene TRBV7-6 combines with J gene TRBJ2-2; tentatively, D is TRBD2 (5 bases). The CDR3 length is 18 residues. CDR1 and CDR2 from the germline V gene are SGHVS and FNYEAQ. Trimming took 3 bases from V and 5 from J, leaving 22 bases between them. The CDR3 sequence: CASSFAPLVGVETGELFF. The CDR3 DNA sequence: TGTGCCAGCAGCTTTGCGCCGTTGGTGGGAGTAGAAACCGGGGAGCTGTTTTTT.

V and J are TRBV6-4 and TRBJ2-1; D ambiguous. V lost 3 bases and J lost 9, with 12 bases in between. The CDR3 totals 13 residues. From germline, CDR1 is MRHNA and CDR2 SNTAGT. CDR3 sequence: CASSECQLCEQFF. DNA of the CDR3: TGTGCCAGCAGTGAGTGTCAACTGTGTGAGCAGTTCTTC.

The gene calls are TRBV20-1 and TRBJ1-4; TRBD1 matches at 7 bases. Germline V lookup: CDR1 DFQATT, CDR2 SNEGSKA (reference sequence). The CDR3 runs 15 residues. J lost 4 bases, V lost 3 bases, and 8 bases had no gene match. The CDR3 DNA follows: TGCAGTGCTAGTTACAGGGGCAGTTTTAATGAAAAACTGTTTTTT. Translating it yields CSASYRGSFNEKLFF.

This chain connects TRBV27 to TRBJ2-5; 7 nucleotides align to TRBD1. After removal of 0 bases from V and 4 bases from J, the junction contained 2 bases not matched to a gene. The CDR3 spans 14 residues. Per the germline V gene, CDR1 is MNHEY and CDR2 is SMNVEV (reference sequence). The CDR3 here is CASSLSGGGETQYF. The CDR3 DNA reads as TGTGCCAGCAGTTTATCAGGGGGCGGAGAGACCCAGTACTTC.

The rearrangement links TRBV19 to TRBJ1-1, with TRBD1 identical over 9 bases. Germline assignment: CDR1 LNHDA and CDR2 SQIVND (reference sequence). After removal of 6 bases from V and 4 bases from J, the junction contained 12 bases not matched to a gene. CDR3 length equals 16 residues. This CDR3 reads CASRARITGGSTEAFF. CDR3 nucleotide sequence: TGTGCCAGTAGAGCCCGAATTACAGGGGGCAGCACTGAAGCTTTCTTT.

Written as DNA, the CDR3 is TGTGCCAGCAGTTACTCGACAGAATCCTACGAGCAGTACTTC. Encoded protein: CASSYSTESYEQYF. The chain employs TRBV6-2 or TRBV6-3 and TRBJ2-7, with D tentatively TRBD1 (5 bases). There are 14 residues in the CDR3. Between the trimmed V and J ends, which lost 0 bases and 1 base, there was a span of 7 bases. Germline V CDR1 and CDR2: MNHEY, SVGEGT.

The V call is TRBV14, the J call TRBJ1-2, with unresolved D. Germline values: CDR1 SGHDN, CDR2 FVKESK. V shed 8 bases and J shed 3 bases, with 13 bases lying between them. The length of the CDR3 is 13 residues. CDR3 sequence: CASDTGRYYGYTF. The DNA for the CDR3 is TGTGCCAGCGATACGGGAAGGTACTATGGCTACACCTTC. The full variable domain, rest sourced from reference TRBV14 and TRBJ1-2, is EAGVTQFPSHSVIEKGQTVTLRCDPISGHDNLYWYRRVMGKEIKFLLHFVKESKQDESGMPNNRFLAERTGGTYSTLKVQPAELEDSGVYFCASDTGRYYGYTFGSGTRLTVV.

The V call is TRBV19, the J call TRBJ2-1; 8 bases line up with TRBD2. From germline, CDR1 is LNHDA and CDR2 SQIVND (reference sequence). V was clipped by 1 base and J by 7 bases; unmatched bases: 6. The CDR3 loop spans 15 amino acids. Here the CDR3 DNA reads TGTGCCAGTAGTATAGGTAGCGGGGTCGGGAATGAGCAGTTCTTC. Encoded protein: CASSIGSGVGNEQFF.

This chain uses TRBV29-1 with TRBJ1-3; D gene unclear. Germline lookup yields CDR1 SQVTM and CDR2 ANQGSEA. The V end lost 4 bases, the J end lost 0 bases, and 4 bases lay between the germline ends. The CDR3 totals 12 residues. The CDR3 loop is CSVAVSGNTIYF. The CDR3 nucleotides are TGCAGCGTTGCTGTCTCTGGAAACACCATATATTTT. Based on the CDR3 plus reference TRBV29-1 and TRBJ1-3, the full variable domain is SAVISQKPSRDICQRGTSLTIQCQVDSQVTMMFWYRQQPGQSLTLIATANQGSEATYESGFVIDKFPISRPNLTFSTLTVSNMSPEDSSIYLCSVAVSGNTIYFGEGSWLTVV.

The J gene is TRBJ1-5, the V gene TRBV27, with a possible D match to TRBD1 (5 bases). Deletions cut 7 bases from V and 2 bases from J, with 24 bases between. Germline V gene sequence: CDR1 MNHEY, CDR2 SMNVEV (reference sequence). The CDR3 is 18 amino acids. CDR3 sequence (DNA): TGTGCCAGCAAAACGAAAGGGACCGGGACGTATGGCAATCAGCCCCAGCATTTT. As protein: CASKTKGTGTYGNQPQHF.

This clone was recorded once. V gene TRBV4-1 combines with J gene TRBJ2-7; 10 bases are a match to TRBD2. Trimming removed 1 base from V and 2 bases from J; junction bases left unmatched: 8. Germline V gene data show CDR1 as MGHRA and CDR2 as YSYEKL. This CDR3 is built from 17 residues. CDR3 sequence (DNA): TGCGCCAGCAGCCAAGTGCTAGCGGGAGCGGTCCCCTACGAGCAGTACTTC. This sequence encodes CASSQVLAGAVPYEQYF.

This clone was found a few times. The CDR3 protein is CASSFGGRGQQPQHF. DNA for the CDR3: TGTGCCAGCAGTTTCGGGGGCAGGGGGCAACAGCCCCAGCATTTT. The V call is TRBV28, the J call TRBJ1-5; 8 bases map to TRBD1. J gave up 7 bases and V 3 bases, and 8 bases lay outside the gene matches. The germline gives CDR1 MDHEN, CDR2 SYDVKM. The CDR3 covers 15 residues.

This rearrangement joins TRBV5-1 to TRBJ2-2; 9 nucleotides match TRBD1. This CDR3 spans 17 amino acids. Germline CDR1 SGHRS, CDR2 YFSETQ. The trim removed 5 bases at V and 6 bases at J, leaving 14 bases unmatched. The CDR3: CASRPTSGTGRSGELFF. The CDR3 DNA reads as TGCGCCAGCAGACCTACCAGCGGGACAGGGAGGTCCGGGGAGCTGTTTTTT.

The genes are TRBV28 and TRBJ1-2; TRBD1 might be the D (6 bases). CDR3 length equals 15 residues. Between the trimmed V and J ends, which lost 6 bases and 4 bases, there was a span of 18 bases. Germline V gene lookup returns CDR1 MDHEN and CDR2 SYDVKM. The CDR3 sequence is CASSQGGGPSYGYTF. The CDR3 DNA reads TGTGCCAGCAGCCAGGGTGGGGGCCCCAGCTATGGCTACACCTTC.

This clone appeared a single time. The chain recombines TRBV18 with TRBJ2-7; a weak D match, TRBD1 (6 bases). The CDR3 has 13 amino acids. V was shortened by 5 bases and J by 3 bases, with 11 bases between the two germline ends. Germline assignment: CDR1 KGHSH and CDR2 LQKENI. CDR3 in amino acids: CASSNGGVYEQYF. CDR3 DNA: TGTGCCAGCTCAAATGGGGGCGTCTACGAGCAGTACTTC.

This clone appeared a single time. The rearrangement joins TRBV6-4 to TRBJ1-2, with a possible D match to TRBD1 (6 bases). In germline, CDR1 is MRHNA, CDR2 SNTAGT. CDR3 length: 15 amino acids. Trimming stripped 2 bases from V and 8 bases from J, with 18 bases between. Here the CDR3 DNA reads TGTGCCAGCAGTGACGGATCTACAGGGACTCGGGGCTACACCTTC. Translating gives CASSDGSTGTRGYTF.

The CDR3 nucleotides are TGTGCCAGCCTCGACCGACGTTCTCAGCCCCAGCATTTT. Its translation: CASLDRRSQPQHF. The chain is built from TRBV6-5 and TRBJ1-5; no clear D gene. CDR1 MNHEY and CDR2 SVGAGI come from the germline V gene. The CDR3 has 13 residues. V lost 8 bases and J 6 bases, leaving 14 bases between the germline ends.

The chain has TRBV30 and TRBJ1-2; D is unresolved. The CDR3 is 10 residues long. Trimming took off 5 bases at V and 8 bases at J, with 9 bases between the two ends. CDR1 is GTSNPN, CDR2 SVGIG, per germline (reference sequence). This CDR3 is CAWDSNGYTF. DNA for the CDR3: TGTGCCTGGGACTCAAACGGCTACACCTTC.

The chain combines TRBV9 with TRBJ2-2; 11 bases line up with TRBD2. The CDR3 is made up of 19 amino acids. V trimming: 3 bases; J trimming: 6 bases; junction bases outside the gene matches: 16. Germline V CDR1 and CDR2: SGDLS, YYNGEE. DNA of the CDR3: TGTGCCAGCAGCGACGACCCCGGGACTAGCGGCCGAACTGCCGGGGAGCTGTTTTTT. Its protein product is CASSDDPGTSGRTAGELFF. The full variable domain, its missing parts supplied by reference TRBV9 and TRBJ2-2, is DSGVTQTPKHLITATGQRVTLRCSPRSGDLSVYWYQQSLDQGLQFLIQYYNGEERAKGNILERFSAQQFPDLHSELNLSSLELGDSALYFCASSDDPGTSGRTAGELFFGEGSRLTVL.

This clone was counted a single time. The CDR3 protein is CASSERTADYGYTF. CDR3 in DNA: TGTGCCAGCAGTGAACGCACAGCTGACTATGGCTACACCTTC. The J gene is TRBJ1-2, the V gene TRBV6-1; D unclear. The V gene's germline CDR1 is MNHNS and CDR2 SASEGT. The V and J ends lost 2 bases and 3 bases respectively, with 10 bases between them. The CDR3 has 14 amino acids.

The V gene is TRBV27, the J gene TRBJ2-3; 12 nucleotides align to TRBD2. After removal of 4 bases from V and 4 bases from J, the junction contained 9 bases not matched to a gene. Germline V gene sequence: CDR1 MNHEY, CDR2 SMNVEV (reference sequence). The CDR3 totals 17 residues. The CDR3 bases are TGTGCCAGCAGTTCCCTCGGACTAGCGGGAATGTCAGATACGCAGTATTTT. As protein: CASSSLGLAGMSDTQYF.

This chain uses TRBV2 with TRBJ1-6, with unresolved D. V was shortened by 3 bases and J by 8 bases, with 8 bases between the two germline ends. The V gene's germline CDR1 is SNHLY and CDR2 FYNNEI. CDR3 length: 13 residues. The CDR3 loop reads CASSDFSDSPLHF. For the CDR3, the DNA is TGTGCCAGCAGTGATTTTTCTGATTCACCCCTCCACTTT.

The chain employs TRBV6-4 and TRBJ2-1; 8 positions match TRBD2. The CDR3 is 14 residues long. Germline CDR1 is MRHNA and CDR2 is SNTAGT. Germline trimming cut 6 bases from V and 8 bases from J; bases unmatched to any gene: 9. The CDR3, as DNA: TGTGCCAGCAGACCGGGACTAGAGGGAGATGAGCAGTTCTTC. Translated, it gives CASRPGLEGDEQFF.

This clone was seen once. J is TRBJ1-1 and V is TRBV30; no clear D gene. The V end lost 4 bases, the J end lost 5 bases, and 14 bases lay between the germline ends. Germline V gives CDR1 GTSNPN, CDR2 SVGIG (reference sequence). This CDR3 has 13 amino acids. CDR3 region: CAWMQGIWTEAFF. DNA of the CDR3: TGTGCCTGGATGCAAGGGATTTGGACTGAAGCTTTCTTT.

The chain recombines TRBV6-1 with TRBJ2-7; 8 bases agree with TRBD1. V shed 1 base and J 2 bases; nucleotides not matched to a gene: 7. Per the germline V gene, CDR1 is MNHNS and CDR2 is SASEGT. This CDR3 comprises 16 residues. CDR3 bases: TGTGCCAGCAGTGAAGTGCCCGGGACAGGCACCTACGAGCAGTACTTC. It encodes CASSEVPGTGTYEQYF.

CDR3 protein: CASSSQGAGGYTF. The CDR3 DNA reads as TGCGCCAGCAGCTCACAGGGGGCCGGAGGCTACACCTTC. The V call is TRBV4-1, the J call TRBJ1-2, with 9 positions matching TRBD1. The junction had 6 bases not matched to a gene; V was cut back by 5 bases and J by 8 bases. Per the germline V gene, CDR1 is MGHRA and CDR2 is YSYEKL. The CDR3 extends over 13 amino acids.

The rearrangement joins TRBV4-1 to TRBJ2-1, with unresolved D. V lost 1 base and J 2 bases, leaving 21 bases between the germline ends. The CDR3 is 19 residues long. Germline V CDR1 and CDR2: MGHRA, YSYEKL. CDR3 DNA sequence: TGCGCCAGCAGCCAAGGTTCAGTTAAGGTGTCCTGGGCCTACAATGAGCAGTTCTTC. It specifies CASSQGSVKVSWAYNEQFF.